This is a list of T cell receptor beta chains from one sample in a study of T cell repertoires in aging, cancer and after chemotherapy. TCRdb called the multiplex PCR reads again in MiXCR, with one record for every CDR3 protein. This table holds some 8,000 distinct CDR3 sequences, 25% to 40% found once. The source material was blood. These receptor sequences come from a human donor in good health. The CDR3 runs from the conserved cysteine through the conserved F or W. Each record gives: CDR3 DNA, CDR3 protein, D gene, J gene, V gene, clone size. The D gene is left open where the match is weak. Part of the rows lack a size; the others show once, few, many or a class for expanded clones.

DNA: TGTGCCAGCAGCTTAGACGACCGAGGGACCCAGTACTTC; CDR3: CASSLDDRGTQYF; D: NA; J: TRBJ2-5; V: TRBV13; size: few
DNA: TGTGCCAGCAGCTTGGGGGTTTACCAAGAGACCCAGTACTTC; CDR3: CASSLGVYQETQYF; D: NA; J: TRBJ2-5; V: TRBV5-6; size: NA
DNA: TGTGCCAGCTTACTCCGGGACAGGGAGACTGAAGCTTTCTTT; CDR3: CASLLRDRETEAFF; D: TRBD1; J: TRBJ1-1; V: TRBV18; size: NA
DNA: TGTGCCAGCAGTTACTATTCACAGGGGGCTGATTCACCCCTCCACTTT; CDR3: CASSYYSQGADSPLHF; D: TRBD1; J: TRBJ1-6; V: TRBV27; size: once
DNA: TGTGCCAGTAGTGCCAGACAGGGGGCGTTCTACGAGCAGTACTTC; CDR3: CASSARQGAFYEQYF; D: TRBD1; J: TRBJ2-7; V: TRBV19; size: medium-sized
DNA: TGTGCCAGCAGTTACTCGGTGAGGTTGGCGCAGGGGAACATTCAGTACTTC; CDR3: CASSYSVRLAQGNIQYF; D: NA; J: TRBJ2-4; V: TRBV6-2/TRBV6-3; size: NA
DNA: TGTGCCAGCAGCGTACAGGGAACCTACGAGCAGTACTTC; CDR3: CASSVQGTYEQYF; D: NA; J: TRBJ2-7; V: TRBV5-6; size: NA
DNA: TGTGCCTGGGTACAGGGGGCGGGGCGAGAGACCCAGTACTTC; CDR3: CAWVQGAGRETQYF; D: TRBD1; J: TRBJ2-5; V: TRBV30; size: medium-sized
DNA: TGTGCCAGCAGTTCGTGGACAGATACGCAGTATTTT; CDR3: CASSSWTDTQYF; D: NA; J: TRBJ2-3; V: TRBV12-3/TRBV12-4; size: few
DNA: TGTGCCAGCGGGGATTTTTCGGCCAAAAACATTCAGTACTTC; CDR3: CASGDFSAKNIQYF; D: NA; J: TRBJ2-4; V: TRBV11-2; size: few
DNA: TGTGCCAGCAGTCGGTCGGGGGCCGAAGCATTTCATGGCTACACCTTC; CDR3: CASSRSGAEAFHGYTF; D: NA; J: TRBJ1-2; V: TRBV6-5; size: medium-sized
DNA: TGTGCCAGCAGCTTATCTTGGACAGGGAATAATTCACCCCTCCACTTT; CDR3: CASSLSWTGNNSPLHF; D: TRBD1; J: TRBJ1-6; V: TRBV7-2; size: few
DNA: TGTGCCAGCTCACCCCAGGGATTCTACAATGAGCAGTACTTC; CDR3: CASSPQGFYNEQYF; D: NA; J: TRBJ2-7; V: TRBV18; size: NA
DNA: TGTGCCAGCAGTTACCAATTTAGCGGGAGCCAGACCCAGTACTTC; CDR3: CASSYQFSGSQTQYF; D: TRBD2; J: TRBJ2-5; V: TRBV6-5; size: NA
DNA: TGTGCCTGGAGTGTTAACTTGGCTGAAGCTTTCTTT; CDR3: CAWSVNLAEAFF; D: NA; J: TRBJ1-1; V: TRBV30; size: NA
DNA: TGTGCCAGCAGCTTGGGGTCGGGCCCGGGGGAGACCCAGTACTTC; CDR3: CASSLGSGPGETQYF; D: NA; J: TRBJ2-5; V: TRBV5-6; size: NA
DNA: TGTGCCAGCAGCAAAGATAGGACAGAAGAGACCCAGTACTTC; CDR3: CASSKDRTEETQYF; D: NA; J: TRBJ2-5; V: TRBV21-1; size: NA
DNA: TGCAGTGCTGACCGACAGGGGTCAAACTACGAGCAGTACTTC; CDR3: CSADRQGSNYEQYF; D: TRBD1; J: TRBJ2-7; V: TRBV20-1; size: NA
DNA: TGTGCCAGCAGCATATCCGCTCCGGGACTAGCGGGGAACACCGGGGAGCTGTTTTTT; CDR3: CASSISAPGLAGNTGELFF; D: TRBD2; J: TRBJ2-2; V: TRBV5-5; size: NA
DNA: TGTGCCAGCAGCGTGGGGCCGATCTACGAGCAGTACTTC; CDR3: CASSVGPIYEQYF; D: NA; J: TRBJ2-7; V: TRBV7-6; size: NA
DNA: TGCAGTGCTAGAGAGGGCGACATCACAGATACGCAGTATTTT; CDR3: CSAREGDITDTQYF; D: NA; J: TRBJ2-3; V: TRBV20-1; size: once
DNA: TGTGCCAGCAGTGTTGCGGGGGACTACAATGAGCAGTTCTTC; CDR3: CASSVAGDYNEQFF; D: TRBD2; J: TRBJ2-1; V: TRBV6-1; size: medium-sized
DNA: TGTGCCAGCAGTCGGGACAGACTCACCGGGGAGCTGTTTTTT; CDR3: CASSRDRLTGELFF; D: TRBD1; J: TRBJ2-2; V: TRBV12-3/TRBV12-4; size: NA
DNA: TGTGCCAGCAGATTAAGCGGGGGCGGAGACAATGAGCAGTTCTTC; CDR3: CASRLSGGGDNEQFF; D: TRBD2; J: TRBJ2-1; V: TRBV7-9; size: NA
DNA: TGTGCCAGCAGTTACTCATCGGTACAGGTTGATGAGACCCAGTACTTC; CDR3: CASSYSSVQVDETQYF; D: NA; J: TRBJ2-5; V: TRBV6-2/TRBV6-3; size: NA
DNA: TGCGCCAGCAGCCAAGATAGGGGGCGGAACAATGAGCAGTTCTTC; CDR3: CASSQDRGRNNEQFF; D: TRBD1; J: TRBJ2-1; V: TRBV5-1; size: NA
DNA: TGCAGTGCTAGAGATCGGGCAGGCATGTACCGTACGCAGTATTTT; CDR3: CSARDRAGMYRTQYF; D: NA; J: TRBJ2-3; V: TRBV20-1; size: NA
DNA: TGCAGCGTTGAAGATCGAAGGGGTGGAGAGCAGTACTTC; CDR3: CSVEDRRGGEQYF; D: NA; J: TRBJ2-7; V: TRBV29-1; size: medium-sized
DNA: TGTGCCAGCAGCTTCTCGGGTGAAGCTTTCTTT; CDR3: CASSFSGEAFF; D: NA; J: TRBJ1-1; V: TRBV13; size: few
DNA: TGCAGCGACCCAAGCGCAACTAATGAAAAACTGTTTTTT; CDR3: CSDPSATNEKLFF; D: NA; J: TRBJ1-4; V: TRBV29-1; size: medium-sized
DNA: TGCAGCGTTGACAGGGTCACTGAAGCTTTCTTT; CDR3: CSVDRVTEAFF; D: NA; J: TRBJ1-1; V: TRBV29-1; size: NA
DNA: TGTGCCTGGAGTAGACAGCTCGGGACTGAAGCTTTCTTT; CDR3: CAWSRQLGTEAFF; D: NA; J: TRBJ1-1; V: TRBV30; size: few
DNA: TGCAGCGTTGCATCGCAGGTTAATGAAAAACTGTTTTTT; CDR3: CSVASQVNEKLFF; D: NA; J: TRBJ1-4; V: TRBV29-1; size: medium-sized
DNA: TGTGCCAGCAGCTTAAGTGCAACTAATGAAAAACTGTTTTTT; CDR3: CASSLSATNEKLFF; D: NA; J: TRBJ1-4; V: TRBV7-2; size: NA
DNA: TGCGCCAGCAGCTTCACAGGGGGCGCAGAGTATTCACCCCTCCACTTT; CDR3: CASSFTGGAEYSPLHF; D: TRBD1; J: TRBJ1-6; V: TRBV5-1; size: NA
DNA: TGTGCCAGTAGTGTTACAGGGGGCAGGAATACAAGGGCTGAAGCTTTCTTT; CDR3: CASSVTGGRNTRAEAFF; D: TRBD1; J: TRBJ1-1; V: TRBV19; size: NA
DNA: TGCAGCGTTGGAGCCGACGGCTACACCTTC; CDR3: CSVGADGYTF; D: NA; J: TRBJ1-2; V: TRBV29-1; size: medium-sized
DNA: TGTGCCAGCAGCTTCAGCAGCCCCGACACCGGGGAGCTGTTTTTT; CDR3: CASSFSSPDTGELFF; D: NA; J: TRBJ2-2; V: TRBV7-2; size: few
DNA: TGTGCCAGCAGTGAGCGTAGCGGGGGACCAGATACGCAGTATTTT; CDR3: CASSERSGGPDTQYF; D: TRBD2; J: TRBJ2-3; V: TRBV6-5; size: NA
DNA: TGTGACAGTAGTATGGTGACAGAATCACCCCTCCACTTT; CDR3: CDSSMVTESPLHF; D: NA; J: TRBJ1-6; V: TRBV19; size: NA
DNA: TGTGCCAGCAGTCTTATGGGGGTTACCTACAATGAGCAGTTCTTC; CDR3: CASSLMGVTYNEQFF; D: NA; J: TRBJ2-1; V: TRBV6-5; size: NA
DNA: TGTGCCAGCAGCTTCCGGGATCCCGCGAGGGGGGAGCTGTTTTTT; CDR3: CASSFRDPARGELFF; D: NA; J: TRBJ2-2; V: TRBV5-4; size: few
DNA: TGTGCCAGCAGTAAACCCCATTGGGGACAGGGGGACCCAGATACGCAGTATTTT; CDR3: CASSKPHWGQGDPDTQYF; D: TRBD1; J: TRBJ2-3; V: TRBV7-2; size: few
DNA: TGTGCCAGCACCGATAGGGGAGGGGCGACCGGGGAGCTGTTTTTT; CDR3: CASTDRGGATGELFF; D: TRBD2; J: TRBJ2-2; V: TRBV6-5; size: few
DNA: TGTGCCAGCAGTGCCCAGGGCTACGAGCAGTACTTC; CDR3: CASSAQGYEQYF; D: NA; J: TRBJ2-7; V: TRBV6-2/TRBV6-3; size: medium-sized
DNA: TGTGCCAGCAGTTTTACCTGGACGGCTTTGAACACTGAAGCTTTCTTT; CDR3: CASSFTWTALNTEAFF; D: NA; J: TRBJ1-1; V: TRBV27; size: NA
DNA: TGTGCCAGCAGCCAACAGGGCCTGGGTAATGAAAAACTGTTTTTT; CDR3: CASSQQGLGNEKLFF; D: NA; J: TRBJ1-4; V: TRBV14; size: NA
DNA: TGTGCCAGTAGTCAGACTAGCGGGGCTTTGAATGAGCAGTTCTTC; CDR3: CASSQTSGALNEQFF; D: TRBD2; J: TRBJ2-1; V: TRBV19; size: NA
DNA: TGTGCCAGCGGGGTGGGGGGCTCCTACGAGCAGTACTTC; CDR3: CASGVGGSYEQYF; D: NA; J: TRBJ2-7; V: TRBV27; size: few